This T cell receptor beta chain is drawn from a study of blood T cell repertoires in COVID-19. Researchers sorted participants into cohorts using their self-reported clinical history. The ends lost 0 bases at V and 1 base at J; junction bases unmatched: 3. Germline loops: CDR1 SGDLS, CDR2 YYNGEE. The length of the CDR3 is 16 residues. Repertoires were generated with immunoSEQ multiplex PCR, while TCRdb's copy carries only in-frame clones and drops some. In the table there are around 230,000 clones, about 87% of which are singletons. The chain is built from TRBV9 and TRBJ2-2; TRBD1 matches at 7 bases. The TCR originated in a man aged 18 to 29 with acute COVID-19. Material for sequencing was PBMCs or T cells enriched from blood (not recorded which). CDR3 region: CASSVDYRGNTGELFF. The DNA of the CDR3 is TGTGCCAGCAGCGTAGACTACAGGGGGAACACCGGGGAGCTGTTTTTT.